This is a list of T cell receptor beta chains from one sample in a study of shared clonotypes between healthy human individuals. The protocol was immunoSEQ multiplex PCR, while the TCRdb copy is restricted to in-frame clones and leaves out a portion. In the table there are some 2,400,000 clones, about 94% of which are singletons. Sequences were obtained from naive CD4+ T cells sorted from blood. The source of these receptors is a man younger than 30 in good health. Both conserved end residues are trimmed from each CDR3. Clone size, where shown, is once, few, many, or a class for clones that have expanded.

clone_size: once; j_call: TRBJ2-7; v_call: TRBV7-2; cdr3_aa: ASSSLREGREQY
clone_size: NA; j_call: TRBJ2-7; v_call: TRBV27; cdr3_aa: ASSNSQGAYEQY
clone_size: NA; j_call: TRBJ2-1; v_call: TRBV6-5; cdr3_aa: ASRPLRGGANEQF
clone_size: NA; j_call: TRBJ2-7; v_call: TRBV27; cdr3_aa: ASRRGQGGYEQY
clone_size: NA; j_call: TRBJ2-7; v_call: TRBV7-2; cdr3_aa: ASSLGASQGNFYEQY
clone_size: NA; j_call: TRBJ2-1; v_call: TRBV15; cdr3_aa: ATSRAGTPSNEQF
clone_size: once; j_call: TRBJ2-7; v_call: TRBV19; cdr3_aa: ASKPGQGSYEQY
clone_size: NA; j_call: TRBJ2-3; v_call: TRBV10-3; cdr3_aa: AISAPSTDTQY
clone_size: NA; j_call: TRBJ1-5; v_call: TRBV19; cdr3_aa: ASSMLQGQPQH
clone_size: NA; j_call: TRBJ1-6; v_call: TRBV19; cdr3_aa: ASSMQGSRSPLH
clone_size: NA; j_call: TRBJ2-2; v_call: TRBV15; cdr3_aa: ATSRETLGQSSRELF
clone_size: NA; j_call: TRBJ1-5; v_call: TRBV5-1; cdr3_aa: ASSSQGGLNQPQH
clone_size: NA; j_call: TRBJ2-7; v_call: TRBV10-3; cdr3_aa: AISETPPGGNYEQY
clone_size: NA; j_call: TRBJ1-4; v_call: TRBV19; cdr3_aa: ASSKFGAGVNEKLF
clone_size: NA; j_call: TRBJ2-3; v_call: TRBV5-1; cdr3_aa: ASSLVEWDTQY
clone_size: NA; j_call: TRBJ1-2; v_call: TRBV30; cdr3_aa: AWSPDRTLYGYT
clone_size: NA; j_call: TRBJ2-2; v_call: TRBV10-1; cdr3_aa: ASSESASLGELF
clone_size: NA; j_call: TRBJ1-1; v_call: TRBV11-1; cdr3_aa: ASSLDRGQGNTEAF
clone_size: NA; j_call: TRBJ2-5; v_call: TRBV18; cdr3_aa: ASSPAGVGVTQY
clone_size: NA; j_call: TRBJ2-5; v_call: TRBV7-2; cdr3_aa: ASSPVWGQETQY
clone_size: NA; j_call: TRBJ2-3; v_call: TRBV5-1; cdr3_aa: ASSQLSGLTDTQY
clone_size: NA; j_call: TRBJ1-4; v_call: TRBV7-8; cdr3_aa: ASSARQATNEKLF